The T cell receptor beta chain under discussion was sequenced for a study of T cell responses to AZD1222 COVID-19 vaccine. General study points: Only six or seven AZD1222 recipients were seropositive at baseline. Spike-spanning, vaccine-associated CD4 TCRs were dominant at 160-218 and 743-854. The breadth and depth of Spike-specific TCRs increased once two AZD1222 doses had been given. It should be noted that donors were predominantly white British and more often female, and clonal diversity was possibly underestimated.

Profiling relied on immunoSEQ multiplex PCR, and the TCRdb table lists in-frame clones only, not all of them. The sample lists 150,000 to 200,000 clones, about nine tenths occurring once. A note on this clone: Antigen specificity is unknown.

The specimen comprised peripheral blood, sampled 28 days after the second dose of the MenACWY control vaccine. The receptor was derived from an adult who received the MenACWY meningococcal vaccine as a control.

The CDR3 is CASSYLVRTDTQYF. The DNA of the CDR3 is TGTGCCAGCAGTTACCTGGTACGAACAGATACGCAGTATTTT. The chain links TRBV6-2 or TRBV6-3 to TRBJ2-3; no clear D gene. The CDR3 has 14 amino acids. V was clipped by 2 bases and J by 3 bases, with 9 bases between them. Germline CDR1 is MNHEY and CDR2 is SVGEGT.